The 8 T cell receptor beta chains below were found in one sample sequenced in a study of shared clonotypes between healthy human individuals. TCRdb's table, derived via immunoSEQ multiplex PCR, lists solely in-frame clones and lacks some. The data contain over a million clones, about 74% of them seen just once; the ten biggest clones take up approximately 1.5%. The material sequenced was memory CD4+ T cells sorted from blood. The subset denotes: CD45RA-negative fraction. The receptors stem from a man aged 18 to 35 in good health.

CDR3 in DNA: TGTGCCAGCTCACGGGGTACAAGCGGATACTCCTACGAGCAGTACTTC. It translates to CASSRGTSGYSYEQYF. The chain is built from TRBV18 and TRBJ2-7; D possibly corresponds to TRBD2 (5 bases). The CDR3 extends over 16 amino acids. Deletions cut 4 bases from V and 0 bases from J, with 16 bases between. The V gene's germline CDR1 is KGHSH and CDR2 LQKENI.

This clone was seen only once. The chain uses TRBV6-6 and TRBJ2-7; TRBD2 is a possible D gene (6 bases). The CDR3 is made up of 14 amino acids. CDR1 is MNHNY, CDR2 SVGAGI, per germline (reference sequence). V was cut by 4 bases and J by 4 bases, with 14 bases left in between. The CDR3 region is CASSSAGGTYEQYF. The CDR3, as DNA: TGTGCCAGCAGTTCCGCGGGCGGGACTTACGAGCAGTACTTC.

Written as DNA, the CDR3 is TGTGCCTGGAGTGTACAGCGGGGTGGGGAGCAGTACTTC. The encoded protein is CAWSVQRGGEQYF. The J gene is TRBJ2-7, the V gene TRBV30, with 7 bases that match TRBD2. J lost 7 bases, V lost 0 bases, and 6 bases had no gene match. The CDR3 is 13 amino acids. In germline, CDR1 is GTSNPN, CDR2 SVGIG (reference sequence).

The rearrangement joins TRBV5-8 to TRBJ1-2; D is unclear. The CDR3 consists of 12 residues. The V gene's germline CDR1 is SGHTS and CDR2 YDEGEE. Trimming removed 2 bases from V and 4 bases from J, with 6 bases in between. This chain's CDR3 is CASSFRLYGYTF. The DNA for the CDR3 is TGTGCCAGCAGCTTCAGACTCTATGGCTACACCTTC.

CDR3 amino acids: CAIRPRGQSSYEQYF. The CDR3 DNA is TGTGCCATCAGGCCCCGGGGACAGAGCTCCTACGAGCAGTACTTC. This rearrangement joins TRBV10-3 to TRBJ2-7, with 7 bases lining up with TRBD1. CDR1 is ENHRY and CDR2 is SYGVKD in the germline V gene. This CDR3 spans 15 amino acids. Trimming removed 6 bases from V and 0 bases from J; junction bases left unmatched: 8.

The chain couples TRBV7-8 to TRBJ1-2, with no clear D. CDR3 length equals 14 residues. Trimming cost V 5 bases and J 5 bases, with 15 bases left between them. Germline-derived CDR1 and CDR2 are SGHVS and FQNEAQ. The CDR3 bases are TGTGCCAGCAGCCCCCGGGAAGGGAATTATGGCTACACCTTC. Protein: CASSPREGNYGYTF.

The rearrangement uses TRBV5-1 and TRBJ1-6; D uncertain. Germline-derived CDR1 and CDR2 are SGHRS and YFSETQ. V was shortened by 1 base and J by 9 bases, with 11 bases between the two germline ends. CDR3 length: 14 residues. The CDR3 loop reads CASSLQPEGSPLHF. The CDR3 region has the DNA TGCGCCAGCAGCTTGCAGCCAGAGGGTTCACCCCTCCACTTT.

This sequence joins TRBV5-1 and TRBJ1-6; D perhaps matches TRBD1 (5 bases). The V end lost 6 bases, the J end lost 10 bases, and 23 bases lay between the germline ends. CDR3 length: 16 amino acids. The germline V gene encodes CDR1 SGHRS and CDR2 YFSETQ. The CDR3 bases are TGCGCCAGCACCCCCATGGGTCCCAGGGAGGGGTCACCCCTCCACTTT. This gives the protein CASTPMGPREGSPLHF.